The 29 T cell receptor beta chains presented below share a single source sample, sequenced in a study of blood T cell repertoires in COVID-19 (dated by TCRdb to 2018 to 2020). Library prep was done by the immunoSEQ multiplex PCR assay. TCRdb obtained this table from immuneACCESS and retained in-frame rearrangements with V and J assigned. These tables miss some clones; where compared with another copy, unresolved V genes account for less than half of the shortfall, and the remainder is unexplained. The sample table holds about 200,000 clones, of which roughly four fifths were seen once. The ten largest clonotypes hold over 9.5% of the sample. Sequenced input: peripheral blood. The receptor source for this set is a woman aged 40 to 50 with acute or convalescent COVID-19.

The sample holds a few counts of this clone. The chain couples TRBV9 to TRBJ2-2; D unresolved. The CDR3 is 12 amino acids. Per germline, CDR1 SGDLS and CDR2 YYNGEE. Trimming removed 0 bases at V and 6 bases at J, with 3 bases between. CDR3 sequence: CASSVAAGELFF. CDR3 sequence (DNA): TGTGCCAGCAGCGTAGCGGCCGGGGAGCTGTTTTTT. The full variable domain, with the rest looked up from reference TRBV9 and TRBJ2-2, is DSGVTQTPKHLITATGQRVTLRCSPRSGDLSVYWYQQSLDQGLQFLIQYYNGEERAKGNILERFSAQQFPDLHSELNLSSLELGDSALYFCASSVAAGELFFGEGSRLTVL.

J is TRBJ2-1 and V is TRBV9, with D tentatively TRBD2 (6 bases). This CDR3 region has 14 residues. Germline loops: CDR1 SGDLS, CDR2 YYNGEE. V was pared by 3 bases and J by 3 bases, with 10 bases between. CDR3 in amino acids: CASSAGTGYNEQFF. CDR3 in DNA: TGTGCCAGCAGCGCCGGGACTGGCTACAATGAGCAGTTCTTC. Complete variable domain (other parts from reference TRBV9 and TRBJ2-1): DSGVTQTPKHLITATGQRVTLRCSPRSGDLSVYWYQQSLDQGLQFLIQYYNGEERAKGNILERFSAQQFPDLHSELNLSSLELGDSALYFCASSAGTGYNEQFFGPGTRLTVL.

V gene TRBV3-1 (or the pseudogene TRBV3-2) combines with J gene TRBJ2-2; 9 bases fit TRBD1. This CDR3 contains 17 residues. Germline-derived CDR1 and CDR2 are LGHDT and YNNKEL (reference sequence). V shed 3 bases and J 7 bases; nucleotides not matched to a gene: 12. CDR3 residues: CASSHRRDRVSGGELFF. DNA for the CDR3: TGTGCCAGCAGCCACCGTCGGGACAGGGTTTCTGGCGGGGAGCTGTTTTTT.

The chain employs TRBV27 and TRBJ2-7; maybe TRBD2 (6 bases). CDR1 is MNHEY, CDR2 SMNVEV, per germline (reference sequence). The V end lost 6 bases, the J end lost 3 bases, and 15 bases lay between the germline ends. The CDR3 loop spans 14 amino acids. CDR3 sequence reads: CASSRNKEGYEQYF. The DNA of the CDR3 is TGTGCCAGCAGCCGCAATAAGGAGGGCTACGAGCAGTACTTC.

The genes are TRBV30 and TRBJ1-1; 7 bases map to TRBD1. Per germline, CDR1 GTSNPN and CDR2 SVGIG (reference sequence). J gave up 0 bases and V 3 bases, and 19 bases lay outside the gene matches. CDR3 length: 19 amino acids. This CDR3 is CAWRPWDSLEGFMNTEAFF. DNA for the CDR3: TGTGCCTGGAGGCCTTGGGACAGCCTCGAGGGGTTCATGAACACTGAAGCTTTCTTT.

J is TRBJ2-1 and V is TRBV5-6, with 16 bases fitting TRBD2. In germline, CDR1 is SGHDT, CDR2 YYEEEE. This CDR3 is 15 amino acids long. V trimming: 4 bases; J trimming: 7 bases; junction bases outside the gene matches: 2. The CDR3 is CASSGGLAGGNEQFF. The CDR3 region has the DNA TGTGCCAGCAGCGGGGGACTAGCGGGAGGGAATGAGCAGTTCTTC. Full variable domain (rest looked up from reference TRBV5-6 and TRBJ2-1): DAGVTQSPTHLIKTRGQQVTLRCSPKSGHDTVSWYQQALGQGPQFIFQYYEEEERQRGNFPDRFSGHQFPNYSSELNVNALLLGDSALYLCASSGGLAGGNEQFFGPGTRLTVL.

The chain employs TRBV30 and TRBJ1-2; tentative D call: TRBD1 (5 bases). The CDR3 has 12 residues. Germline CDR1 and CDR2: GTSNPN and SVGIG (reference sequence). V lost 4 bases and J 8 bases, leaving 14 bases between the germline ends. The CDR3 DNA reads TGTGCCTGGAAGGAATGGGGGGGAGGCTACACCTTC. It encodes CAWKEWGGGYTF.

This sequence joins TRBV7-9 and TRBJ2-7; 10 positions agree with TRBD1. Trimming took 5 bases from V and 3 from J; bases not matched to a gene: 10. CDR3 length: 16 amino acids. CDR1 and CDR2 (germline): SEHNR, FQNEAQ (reference sequence). CDR3 region: CASSPYRGQGNYEQYF. The CDR3 DNA reads TGTGCCAGCAGCCCATACCGGGGACAGGGGAACTACGAGCAGTACTTC. Filled out from reference TRBV7-9 and TRBJ2-7, the complete variable domain reads DTGVSQNPRHKITKRGQNVTFRCDPISEHNRLYWYRQTLGQGPEFLTYFQNEAQLEKSRLLSDRFSAERPKGSFSTLEIQRTEQGDSAMYLCASSPYRGQGNYEQYFGPGTRLTVT.

Here the CDR3 DNA reads TGTGCCAGCAGTTTATTAGCAGGGGGCACCACTGAAGCTTTCTTT. Translated, it gives CASSLLAGGTTEAFF. The chain has TRBV27 and TRBJ1-1, with 8 nucleotides matching TRBD1. There are 15 residues in the CDR3. Germline CDR1 reads MNHEY; CDR2 reads SMNVEV (reference sequence). V shed 1 base and J 4 bases; nucleotides not matched to a gene: 5.

The rearrangement joins TRBV4-3 to TRBJ2-2; the match to TRBD2 covers 10 bases. Unmatched junction bases numbered 17, after V lost 6 bases and J lost 4 bases. This CDR3 region has 19 residues. CDR1 is LGHNA and CDR2 is YSLEER in the germline V gene. The CDR3 protein is CASRSKPSGAGGRTGELFF. The CDR3 bases are TGCGCCAGCAGATCCAAGCCCTCAGGAGCGGGAGGGCGCACCGGGGAGCTGTTTTTT.

The chain uses TRBV4-2 and TRBJ2-7; 7 positions match TRBD2. Germline values: CDR1 LGHNA, CDR2 YNFKEQ. The ends lost 2 bases at V and 3 bases at J; junction bases unmatched: 7. This CDR3 region has 15 residues. The CDR3 DNA is TGTGCCAGCAGCCAACAGACTCTAGCGGTCTACGAGCAGTACTTC. It codes for CASSQQTLAVYEQYF.

DNA of the CDR3: TGTGCCTGGAGAGGGGAGGGCTCCTCCTATAATTCACCCCTCCACTTT. It encodes CAWRGEGSSYNSPLHF. The chain employs TRBV30 and TRBJ1-6; D is possibly TRBD1 (5 bases). The CDR3 runs to 16 residues. Per the germline V gene, CDR1 is GTSNPN and CDR2 is SVGIG (reference sequence). V was shortened by 3 bases and J by 0 bases, with 12 bases between the two germline ends.

This sequence joins TRBV10-3 and TRBJ1-1; no clear D gene. Germline lookup yields CDR1 ENHRY and CDR2 SYGVKD. V gave up 5 bases and J gave up 0 bases, with 16 bases separating them. CDR3 length: 16 residues. The CDR3 spells CAISRNLPGMNTEAFF. CDR3 DNA: TGTGCCATCAGTAGAAACCTACCGGGGATGAACACTGAAGCTTTCTTT.

This clone was seen just once. The CDR3 coding sequence is TGTGCCACCAGCAGAGACAGGAACTATGGCTACACCTTC. Amino acid sequence: CATSRDRNYGYTF. The V gene is TRBV15, the J gene TRBJ1-2, with no clear D. V lost 0 bases and J lost 2, with 4 bases in between. CDR1 and CDR2 (germline): LNHNV, YYDKDF (reference sequence). The CDR3 spans 13 residues.

The rearrangement links TRBV12-5 to TRBJ2-2; a possible D gene is TRBD1 (6 bases). CDR1 is LGHNT, CDR2 FRNRAP, per germline. The germline V and J ends were trimmed by 1 base and 7 bases, with 13 bases remaining between them. CDR3 length: 15 amino acids. In nucleotides, the CDR3 is TGTGCTAGTGGTTTGGGACAGGCCCCCAGCGGGGAGCTGTTTTTT. Its translation is CASGLGQAPSGELFF.

The chain has TRBV27 and TRBJ2-1; 14 bases agree with TRBD2. The CDR3 spans 16 residues. The J segment lost 9 bases and the V segment lost 5 bases, leaving 9 bases of the junction unmatched. Germline lookup yields CDR1 MNHEY and CDR2 SMNVEV (reference sequence). As DNA, the CDR3 is TGTGCCAGCAGTCCCCCGGGACTAGCGGGAGCTCGTGAGCAGTTCTTC. Encoded protein: CASSPPGLAGAREQFF.

V is TRBV7-2 and J is TRBJ2-5, with no clear D. Trimming shortened V by 5 bases and J by 5 bases, and 12 bases separated the two germline ends. Germline V gene sequence: CDR1 SGHTA, CDR2 FQGNSA. The CDR3 contains 13 residues. The CDR3 nucleotides are TGTGCCAGCAGCATCTCTCTCGCGGAGACCCAGTACTTC. Translating it yields CASSISLAETQYF.

This chain uses TRBV6-5 with TRBJ2-3, with TRBD1 as a possible D gene (6 bases). Germline V gene lookup returns CDR1 MNHEY and CDR2 SVGAGI. The CDR3 extends over 13 amino acids. V was clipped by 6 bases and J by 3 bases, with 10 bases between them. The CDR3 DNA sequence: TGTGCCAGCAGCCAACAGGGTACAGATACGCAGTATTTT. It yields the protein CASSQQGTDTQYF.

The chain employs TRBV4-2 and TRBJ1-1, with unresolved D. From germline, CDR1 is LGHNA and CDR2 YNFKEQ. The CDR3 length is 18 residues. V lost 1 base and J lost 3, with 21 bases in between. The CDR3 is CASSQGAQSAGTDTEAFF. Here the CDR3 DNA reads TGTGCCAGCAGCCAAGGCGCCCAATCGGCAGGCACGGACACTGAAGCTTTCTTT.

The chain has TRBV6-5 and TRBJ2-7; TRBD1 aligns across 9 bases. CDR1 and CDR2 from the germline V gene are MNHEY and SVGAGI. J gave up 3 bases and V 6 bases, and 6 bases lay outside the gene matches. The CDR3 extends over 14 amino acids. DNA for the CDR3: TGTGCCAGCAGGACCGGGACAGGGATCTACGAGCAGTACTTC. Residues: CASRTGTGIYEQYF.

The chain joins TRBV3-1 (or the pseudogene TRBV3-2) to TRBJ1-4; D remains ambiguous. Germline CDR1 LGHDT, CDR2 YNNKEL (reference sequence). The ends were cut back, 0 bases at V and 3 bases at J, with 11 bases in the middle. The length of the CDR3 is 16 residues. The CDR3 loop is CASSQDLRLANEKLFF. The DNA for the CDR3 is TGTGCCAGCAGCCAAGATTTGCGGTTAGCTAATGAAAAACTGTTTTTT.

The chain uses TRBV3-1 (or the pseudogene TRBV3-2) and TRBJ2-1; TRBD2 matches at 7 bases. From germline, CDR1 is LGHDT and CDR2 YNNKEL (reference sequence). This CDR3 is 13 amino acids long. J lost 10 bases, V lost 4 bases, and 7 bases had no gene match. CDR3: CASSLRGRGEQFF. The CDR3 DNA follows: TGTGCCAGCAGCCTCCGGGGGAGGGGAGAGCAGTTCTTC.

The V call is TRBV10-2, the J call TRBJ2-3; no clear D. Germline-derived CDR1 and CDR2 are WSHSY and SAAADI. V lost 7 bases and J lost 4, with 9 bases in between. The CDR3 length is 12 residues. The CDR3 protein is CASTQIADTQYF. CDR3 coding DNA: TGCGCCAGCACACAGATCGCAGATACGCAGTATTTT.

The V and J genes are TRBV24-1 and TRBJ1-3, with D hard to call. This CDR3 is built from 12 residues. Trimming took off 3 bases at V and 7 bases at J, with 6 bases between the two ends. Germline CDR1 and CDR2: KGHDR and SFDVKD. CDR3 residues: CATSDPGNTIYF. CDR3 bases: TGTGCCACCAGTGATCCGGGTAACACCATATATTTT.

This chain connects TRBV7-3 to TRBJ1-2; 9 nucleotides align to TRBD1. Germline lookup yields CDR1 SGHTA and CDR2 FQGTGA. The CDR3 is 16 residues long. V lost 1 base, J lost 4 bases, and 7 bases stayed unmatched. The CDR3 nucleotides read TGTGCCAGCAGCTTAAATAGTGGACAGGGGTTCTATGGCTACACCTTC. This translates into CASSLNSGQGFYGYTF. Together with reference TRBV7-3 and TRBJ1-2, the CDR3 gives the full variable domain: GAGVSQTPSNKVTEKGKYVELRCDPISGHTALYWYRQSLGQGPEFLIYFQGTGAADDSGLPNDRFFAVRPEGSVSTLKIQRTERGDSAVYLCASSLNSGQGFYGYTFGSGTRLTVV.

V is TRBV7-9 and J is TRBJ2-3, with 10 bases lining up with TRBD2. The J segment lost 7 bases and the V segment lost 1 base, leaving 8 bases of the junction unmatched. CDR3 length: 16 residues. CDR1 and CDR2 from the germline V gene are SEHNR and FQNEAQ (reference sequence). The CDR3 spells CASSLGLAGEGYTQYF. CDR3 coding DNA: TGTGCCAGCAGCTTAGGTCTAGCGGGAGAAGGCTATACGCAGTATTTT.

This clone was seen a single time. J is TRBJ1-2 and V is TRBV19; 8 positions agree with TRBD1. Trimming removed 7 bases from V and 8 bases from J; junction bases left unmatched: 18. The CDR3 is made up of 16 amino acids. Germline loops: CDR1 LNHDA, CDR2 SQIVND (reference sequence). The CDR3 DNA follows: TGTGCCAGTACCTCTCCCGAGACAGGGGTTGGAGAAGGCTACACCTTC. Protein sequence: CASTSPETGVGEGYTF.

The gene calls are TRBV2 and TRBJ1-2, with D perhaps TRBD1 (5 bases). Germline V lookup: CDR1 SNHLY, CDR2 FYNNEI. V dropped 2 bases and J dropped 4 bases, with 11 bases sitting between them. The CDR3 runs to 14 residues. CDR3 sequence: CASSELRGIYGYTF. The CDR3 DNA reads TGTGCCAGCAGTGAATTGCGGGGGATCTATGGCTACACCTTC.

This chain connects TRBV6-4 to TRBJ1-6, with TRBD1 identical over 8 bases. V shed 4 bases, J shed 7 bases, and the junction held 6 bases outside the gene matches. Per germline, CDR1 MRHNA and CDR2 SNTAGT. This CDR3 comprises 15 residues. The CDR3 protein is CASSVVGTGNSPLHF. As DNA, the CDR3 is TGTGCCAGCAGTGTCGTTGGGACAGGCAATTCACCCCTCCACTTT.